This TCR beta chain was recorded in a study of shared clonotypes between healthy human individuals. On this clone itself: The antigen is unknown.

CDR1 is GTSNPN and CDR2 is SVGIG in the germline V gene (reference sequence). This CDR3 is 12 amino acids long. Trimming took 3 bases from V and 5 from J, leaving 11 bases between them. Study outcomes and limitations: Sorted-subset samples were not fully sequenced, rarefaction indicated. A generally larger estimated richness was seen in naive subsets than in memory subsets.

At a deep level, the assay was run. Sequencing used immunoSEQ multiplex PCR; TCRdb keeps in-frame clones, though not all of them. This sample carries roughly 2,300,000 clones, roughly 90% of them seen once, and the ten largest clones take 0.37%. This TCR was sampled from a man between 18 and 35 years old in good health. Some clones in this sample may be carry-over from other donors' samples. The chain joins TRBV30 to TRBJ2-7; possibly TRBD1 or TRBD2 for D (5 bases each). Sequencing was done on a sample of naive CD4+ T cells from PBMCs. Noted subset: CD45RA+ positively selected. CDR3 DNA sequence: TGTGCCTGGAGGAGAGGGGTCGACGAGCAGTACTTC. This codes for CAWRRGVDEQYF.